Below, one T cell receptor beta chain is given with its context. This clone was detected only a few times. The antigen this receptor binds is unknown. Per-nucleotide qualities are absent, and no much larger clonotype sits a single base away. The V end loses 5 bases and the J end loses 5 bases, and a stretch of 13 bases separates them. From its cysteine to its phenylalanine, the CDR3 spans 15 amino acids. Of the read, only the CDR3 DNA is kept; its 45 bases are in frame from base 1. The germline V gene provides CDR1 SGHVS and CDR2 FQNEAQ. This entry belongs to a study of immune evolution from preneoplasia to lung adenocarcinoma (dated by TCRdb to the early 2020s). At the level of the whole study: HLA loss of heterozygosity was seen in about 7.6%, 15% and 36% of AIS, MIA and ADC lesions, and in no AAH lesions. Immune contexture across lung adenocarcinoma precursors and invasive adenocarcinoma was profiled using immune gene expression, TCR sequencing and multiplex immunofluorescence. Resected precursor lesions (AAH, AIS, MIA) and invasive adenocarcinomas were compared against paired morphologically normal lung tissue. Whole exome sequencing and methylation data from the same cohort of nodules were integrated with the immune data. Class I HLA alleles were inferred from exome data with POLYSOLVER, and allele-specific HLA loss was detected with LOHHLA. The TCR sequencing data were obtained from 51 patients. The study reported that about 100 samples were used for TCR sequencing. In total, the cohort included roughly 53 patients with pulmonary nodules, all of whom underwent surgical resection. Sample size was determined by specimen availability and not by a prior power calculation.

Patients underwent resection in Japan or China between about 2014 and 2017. Two lung cancer pathologists independently reviewed H&E slides to confirm the histologic diagnosis of every case. To enrich premalignant or tumor cells for nucleic acid extraction, macro-dissection was performed after pathologic assessment. DNA was isolated from FFPE tissue using the AllPrep DNA/RNA FFPE Kit. Broad study findings and their caveats: The findings were based on association rather than direct causation, and larger cohorts with long-term follow-up and longitudinal biopsies were deemed needed. KRAS-mutant nodules showed the highest T cell clonality compared with EGFR-mutant or double wild-type lesions. Normal lung had the highest top T cell clone frequencies, which appeared to decline progressively from AAH through AIS, MIA and invasive adenocarcinoma. Clonality was highest in normal lung, while later-stage lesions appeared to have lower clonality but higher T cell density and diversity. Because all patients were from Japan and China, applicability to Western populations was uncertain.

Using the immunoSEQ hsTCRbeta Kit, TCR beta CDR3 regions were sequenced from DNA. In the paper's pipeline: The ImmunoSEQ Analyzer was used to analyse the TCR sequencing data. T cell clonality was defined as 1 minus Pielou's evenness computed on productive rearrangements. To measure T cell diversity, the inverse Simpson index was applied to productive templates. T cell density was defined as TCR beta template counts normalized to usable DNA, with usable DNA estimated by amplifying and sequencing housekeeping genes. TCR metrics were compared across histologic stages using two-sided Kruskal-Wallis tests. TCRdb took this table from immuneACCESS and kept in-frame rearrangements with V and J called. Such tables lack part of the clones; where checked against another copy, unresolved V genes explain under half of the gap, and the rest is unexplained. Clone size and the V and J calls come from that table; the DNA yielded D and trimming. The sample profile shows some 8,000 clones; 72% of them were found once. The leading ten clones occupy 10% to 14% of the sample.

This TCR came from a donor at least 70 years old with lung adenocarcinoma. Some clones in this sample may be carry-over from other donors' samples. This chain is built from TRBV7-8 and TRBJ1-6, with an unclear D gene assignment. Sequencing used FFPE lung adenocarcinoma in situ tissue. Reading the label with the study, this specimen's cell subset or site is: preinvasive adenocarcinoma in situ (AIS). In nucleotides, the sequence is TGTGCCAGCAGCGACCGGCCGCTTGATAATTCACCCCTCCACTTT. Its translation reads: CASSDRPLDNSPLHF.